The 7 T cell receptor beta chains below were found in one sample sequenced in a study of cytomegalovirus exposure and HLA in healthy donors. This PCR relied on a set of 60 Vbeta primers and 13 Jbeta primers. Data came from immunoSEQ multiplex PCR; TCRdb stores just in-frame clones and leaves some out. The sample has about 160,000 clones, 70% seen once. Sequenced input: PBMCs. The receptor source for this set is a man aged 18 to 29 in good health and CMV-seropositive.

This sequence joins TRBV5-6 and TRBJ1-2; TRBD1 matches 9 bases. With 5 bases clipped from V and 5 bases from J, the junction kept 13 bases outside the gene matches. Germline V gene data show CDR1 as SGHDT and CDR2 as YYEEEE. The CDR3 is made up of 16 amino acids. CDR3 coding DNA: TGTGCCAGCAGGTCCGGGACAGGGCAGCCGGCTTATGGCTACACCTTC. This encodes CASRSGTGQPAYGYTF.

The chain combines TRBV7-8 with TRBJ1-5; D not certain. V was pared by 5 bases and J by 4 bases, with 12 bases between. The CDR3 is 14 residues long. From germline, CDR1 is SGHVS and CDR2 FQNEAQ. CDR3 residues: CASSLYMENQPQHF. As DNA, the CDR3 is TGTGCCAGCAGCCTTTACATGGAGAATCAGCCCCAGCATTTT.

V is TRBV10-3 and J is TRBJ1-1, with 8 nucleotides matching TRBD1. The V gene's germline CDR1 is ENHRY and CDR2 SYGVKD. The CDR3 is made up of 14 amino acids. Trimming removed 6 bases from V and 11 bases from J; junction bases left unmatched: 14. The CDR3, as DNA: TGTGCCATCAGCGCCGACAGGGGCCGCCGGGAGGCTTTCTTT. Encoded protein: CAISADRGRREAFF.

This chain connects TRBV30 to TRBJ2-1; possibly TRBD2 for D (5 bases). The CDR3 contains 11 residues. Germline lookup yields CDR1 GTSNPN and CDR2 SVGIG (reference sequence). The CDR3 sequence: CAEGSYNEQFF. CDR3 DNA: TGTGCTGAGGGCTCCTACAATGAGCAGTTCTTC.

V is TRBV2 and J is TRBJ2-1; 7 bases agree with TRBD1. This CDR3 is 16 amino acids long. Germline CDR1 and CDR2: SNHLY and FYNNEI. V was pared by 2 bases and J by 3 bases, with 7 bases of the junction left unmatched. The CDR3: CASSESGTDNYNEQFF. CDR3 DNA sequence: TGTGCCAGCAGTGAATCGGGGACAGATAACTACAATGAGCAGTTCTTC. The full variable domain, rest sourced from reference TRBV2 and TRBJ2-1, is EPEVTQTPSHQVTQMGQEVILRCVPISNHLYFYWYRQILGQKVEFLVSFYNNEISEKSEIFDDQFSVERPDGSNFTLKIRSTKLEDSAMYFCASSESGTDNYNEQFFGPGTRLTVL.

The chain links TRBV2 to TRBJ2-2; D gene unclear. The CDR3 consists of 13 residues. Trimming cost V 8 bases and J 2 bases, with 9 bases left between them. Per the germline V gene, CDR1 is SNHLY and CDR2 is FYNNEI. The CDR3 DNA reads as TGTGCCAGCGGAGTGATAAACACCGGGGAGCTGTTTTTT. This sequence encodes CASGVINTGELFF.

The CDR3 DNA reads as TGTGCCAGCAGCTTCCGGGACAGGGCCTCTGGGGCCAACGTCCTGACTTTC. Protein: CASSFRDRASGANVLTF. The V call is TRBV5-6, the J call TRBJ2-6, with 9 bases lining up with TRBD1. After removal of 2 bases from V and 0 bases from J, the junction contained 3 bases not matched to a gene. In germline, CDR1 is SGHDT, CDR2 YYEEEE. The length of the CDR3 is 17 residues.